This entry describes one T cell receptor (beta chain). The antigen remains undetermined. These data come from a study of response to subunit inactivated influenza vaccine. TCRdb used MiXCR to reprocess the RT-PCR reads, holding one entry per CDR3 protein. Here the sample spans about 500,000 distinct CDR3 sequences, 15% to 20% being singletons. Regarding the study as a whole: Seasonal influenza vaccination, on each occasion, was suggested by the authors to recruit few new T cells.

The V gene lost 6 bases and the J gene lost 5 bases, with 12 bases spanning the gap. Germline V CDR1 and CDR2: MNHEY, SMNVEV (reference sequence). The CDR3 contains 13 residues. This receptor was taken from a man aged 45 to 75 who received an inactivated influenza vaccine. The sample consisted of CD4+ T cells sorted from PBMCs, taken roughly 24 months after vaccination. This chain links TRBV27 with TRBJ2-3; D remains ambiguous. The CDR3 nucleotides read TGTGCCAGCAGGCAAAATATAGTAGATACGCAGTATTTT. Translated, it gives CASRQNIVDTQYF.